This T cell receptor beta chain was captured by sequencing in a study of T cells after posttransplantation cyclophosphamide. Findings and limits, study-wide: Donor CD8+ memory clones often dominated recipient blood repertoires at later times. Recipient CMV seropositivity and CMV reactivation strongly tracked TRB clonality. Tissue-infiltrating T cells from skin or gut overlapped little with blood T cells.

Measured with immunoSEQ multiplex PCR; TCRdb has only the in-frame clones, and not every one. The table lists tens of thousands of clones, 85% to 90% of them singletons, with 2.8% in the top ten. A note on this clone: Its antigen is unidentified.

The CDR3 extends over 15 amino acids. Germline loops: CDR1 SEHNR, CDR2 FQNEAQ (reference sequence). The junction had 8 bases not matched to a gene; V was cut back by 5 bases and J by 7 bases. The sequence came from a man aged 25 to 40 with a blood cancer, CMV-positive, and with a related stem cell donor. J is TRBJ2-1 and V is TRBV7-9; TRBD2 agrees at 10 bases. The sample was PBMCs. CDR3: CASSPLAGVGNEQFF. The CDR3 coding sequence is TGTGCCAGCAGCCCCCTAGCGGGAGTAGGGAATGAGCAGTTCTTC.